Given below is one T cell receptor beta chain in context. The data were taken from a study of cytomegalovirus exposure and HLA in healthy donors. Across the whole study: An earlier analysis found around 120 million unique TCR beta sequences from around 180 million T cells. Within an early data release were roughly 90 million unique TCRs drawn from HLA-typed donors.

Likely unrecorded immune exposures existed in these nominally healthy donors. The PCR used 60 Vbeta and 13 Jbeta primers. TCRdb keeps only in-frame clones here, not all; method: immunoSEQ multiplex PCR. The specimen's table records 200,000 to 250,000 clones. The CDR3 is 13 amino acids. Trimming took 10 bases from V and 6 from J; bases not matched to a gene: 11. The germline CDR1 and CDR2 sequences are MNHNY and SVGAGI (reference sequence). Sequencing was done on a sample of PBMCs. This TCR came from a woman under 40 in good health and CMV-seropositive. The chain recombines TRBV6-6 with TRBJ1-2, with 7 bases identical to TRBD1. This chain's CDR3 is CATQKEGAHGYTF. DNA of the CDR3: TGTGCCACCCAAAAGGAGGGGGCGCATGGCTACACCTTC.